This T cell receptor (beta chain) was profiled in a study of CD8+ T cells in alopecia areata. The study's findings and limits: Many expanded lesional clones persisted in scalp and blood during tofacitinib treatment. Normal-skin resident alphabeta T cells also appear among scalp sample sequences.

As regards this clone: Its antigen is currently unknown.

Treatment in this sample: oral pan-JAK inhibitor, 5-10 mg twice daily. Germline V gives CDR1 SGHAT, CDR2 FQNNGV. The V and J ends lost 5 bases and 8 bases, in that order; junction bases with no gene match: 13. CDR3 length: 15 amino acids. cDNA prepared by RNA extraction and subsequent reverse transcription served as the template for sequencing. The data were produced by immunoSEQ multiplex PCR, yet TCRdb's version contains in-frame clones alone and is incomplete. The sample gives about 190,000 clones, 50% to 60% of which show up once; 0.65% to 0.7% is in the top ten. This specimen consisted of CD4+ T cells sorted from blood, obtained at week 4, from a patient treated with tofacitinib. This TCR came from a human donor with alopecia areata. The chain recombines TRBV11-2 with TRBJ2-5; the match to TRBD2 covers 8 bases. Here the CDR3 reads CASSPPAAAGGTQYF. DNA for the CDR3: TGTGCCAGCAGCCCACCCGCCGCTGCGGGAGGTACCCAGTACTTC.